This T cell receptor beta chain came from a study of cytomegalovirus exposure and HLA in healthy donors (dated by TCRdb to about 2017). Background on the whole study: The roughly 670 repertoires of the first cohort and the roughly 110 validation repertoires were produced on the same platform, according to a later analysis. The study was designed to test whether signatures of past pathogen exposure could be identified by cataloging public T cell receptors. High-throughput TCR immunosequencing, statistical association of individual TCRs with disease status, and machine learning were combined to predict cytomegalovirus infection status. Besides the first cohort of under 700 subjects, a separate validation cohort made up of 120 different subjects was used. Summary of the overall study and its limitations: It was suggested by the authors that the approach could potentially be generalized to other disease states and immunological phenotypes. While some public TCRs were present in many individuals, most TCR sequences turned up only very rarely across donors. All 120 or so repertoires were used to score co-occurrence in the validation cohort in a later analysis, because that analysis had no HLA typing for the cohort. The classifier was reported to diagnose cytomegalovirus status with high specificity and sensitivity in both the original and validation cohorts. The study gave a list of 150 to 200 TCR beta chains associated with cytomegalovirus. Three of the identified cytomegalovirus-associated TCR beta chains were confirmed in vitro to be specific for cytomegalovirus antigens. A later analysis found that TCRs clustered in the first cohort also tended to co-occur in the roughly 120 validation repertoires, with approximately 95% of cluster scores above 0.

Trimming accounts for 5 bases at V and 3 bases at J, while the number of junction bases matched to no gene is 26. Based on the germline V gene, the CDR1 and CDR2 sequences are MDHEN and SYDVKM. The CDR3 covers 23 residues, taking in both the cysteine and the phenylalanine. Kept here is only the CDR3 DNA, which spans 69 bases and is read in frame from base 1. With respect to this clone: Which antigen it targets is not known. Per-base quality was not reported, and no clone a single base away is much larger than it.

Separate from the roughly 700-subject first cohort, the validation cohort of 90 to 150 subjects was the group to which the donors belonged. Library prep was done by the immunoSEQ multiplex PCR assay. Turning to the authors' computational methods: A statistical classification framework was built to diagnose cytomegalovirus status from the catalog of TCR beta chain sequences. Here the immuneACCESS table is served through TCRdb, limited to in-frame sequences with V and J called. Missing clones are a known gap in these copies; in checked studies unresolved V genes cover under half, and the rest lacks a known reason. V and J calls and clone size come straight from that table; D and trimming were deduced from the DNA. Across this sample there are 57,000 or so clones, with 96% seen only once. Around 0.9% of the sample is held by the ten biggest clonotypes.

The chain uses TRBV28 and TRBJ2-6; TRBD1 fits 9 bases in the junction. This TCR came from a man younger than 35 in good health and CMV-seronegative. Specimen: PBMCs. The CDR3 reads as follows: CASSPIIIPTGGRVIFGANVLTF. The sequenced DNA: TGTGCCAGCAGTCCCATCATAATACCGACAGGGGGGAGGGTGATTTTTGGGGCCAACGTCCTGACTTTC.